The entry below gives a single TCR beta chain sequence along with its context. This clone was recorded only once. Its antigen is not yet known. One base away there is no much larger clone; base qualities are not given. These data are taken from a study of OX40 agonist ivuxolimab in advanced cancers. Some background on the complete study: The costimulatory receptor OX40 (CD134) was targeted by ivuxolimab, a fully human IgG2 agonistic monoclonal antibody. Intravenous ivuxolimab was administered to patients every 2 weeks at six dose levels: 0.01, 0.1, 0.3, 1.5, 3 and 10 mg/kg. Among the roughly 52 dose-escalation patients, about 20 had hepatocellular carcinoma, roughly 15 melanoma, 9 renal cell carcinoma and 9 head and neck cancer. In the dose-escalation cohort, 82.7% of patients were male, and the mean age was approximately 64 years, with a range of about 23 to 85. Prior anti-PD-1, anti-PD-L1 or anti-CTLA-4 therapy was permitted, and checkpoint inhibitors had been received by roughly 42% of dose-escalation patients. Partial responses occurred in three dose-escalation patients, of whom one had hepatocellular carcinoma and two had cutaneous melanoma. The point of sequencing TCRbeta in the periphery was to test whether ivuxolimab changed TCR sequence diversity and drove clonal T-cell expansion. The paper covers the monotherapy dose-escalation part of the phase I ivuxolimab trial, which included N of about 50 patients. Beyond this particular receptor, the publication reports: After ivuxolimab, CD8+ T cells had more expanded clones than CD4+ T cells on average. Low levels of normalized T-cell clonal expansion were also seen in some patients who did not respond. At doses of 0.1 to 3.0 mg/kg, clonal expansion of both CD4+ and CD8+ blood T cells was observed from baseline to week 6. Which antigens the clonally expanded peripheral T cells were specific for was not determined. Partial responders in the 0.1-3.0 mg/kg groups had among the lowest normalized peripheral clonal expansion, especially among CD8+ T cells.

To sequence the TCRbeta CDR3 region, genomic DNA was isolated from the sorted cells. TCRbeta CDR3 regions were sequenced using the immunoSEQ Assay. Here the immuneACCESS table is served through TCRdb, limited to in-frame sequences with V and J called. Missing clones are a known gap in these copies; in checked studies unresolved V genes cover under half, and the rest lacks a known reason. This sample gives 70,000 to 95,000 clones in total; roughly nine tenths of them show up just once. In total, the top ten clones hold roughly 0.5% of the sample. Via the germline V gene, CDR1 is SGHNT and CDR2 YENEEA. Counted from cysteine to phenylalanine, this CDR3 has 13 amino acids. Left in the record is the CDR3 DNA by itself, 39 bases read in frame from the first base. Trimming costs V 1 base and J 7 bases, and their ends lie 10 bases apart. The trial excluded patients who had a history of autoimmune disease or were on systemic immunosuppression. In every dose cohort, peripheral blood was drawn for TCR sequencing at baseline, cycle 4 day 1, and cycle 7 day 1. The samples were drawn from a first-in-human, open-label, multicenter phase I dose-escalation trial of ivuxolimab. Adults with locally advanced or metastatic melanoma, renal cell carcinoma, hepatocellular carcinoma or head and neck squamous cell carcinoma were enrolled in the trial. CD4+ and CD8+ T cells were sorted separately from peripheral blood before TCR sequencing.

Recombination linked TRBV11-3 to TRBJ1-1, with no reliable assignment of the D segment. This receptor was obtained from an adult with an advanced solid tumor such as melanoma, head and neck, liver or kidney cancer. This sample comprised CD4+ or CD8+ T cells sorted from blood, obtained in a trial of the OX40 agonist ivuxolimab. The CDR3 loop reads CASSLALRDEAFF. At the DNA level, the sequence is TGTGCCAGCAGCTTAGCGCTACGCGATGAAGCTTTCTTT.